Below, one T cell receptor beta chain is given with its context. These data belong to a study of T cell changes during pregnancy in multiple sclerosis. With 0 bases removed from V and 3 bases from J, the gap between germline ends came to 15 bases. CDR3 length: 16 residues. CDR1 SGHDT and CDR2 YYEEEE come from the germline V gene. Assay used: immunoSEQ multiplex PCR; TCRdb lists only in-frame clones, some missing. The table shows under 110,000 clones, with around 92% occurring only once. Material: peripheral blood, obtained in the second trimester of pregnancy. The receptor comes from a female donor with multiple sclerosis, enrolled in a pregnancy study. The V call is TRBV5-6, the J call TRBJ2-5; a possible D gene is TRBD1 (7 bases). In nucleotides, the CDR3 is TGTGCCAGCAGCTTGGTCCGGAGGGACAGAGAAGAGACCCAGTACTTC. Amino acids: CASSLVRRDREETQYF.